This passage covers 27 T cell receptor beta chains from one sample sequenced in a study of T cells after yellow fever vaccination. MiXCR, applied by TCRdb to the 5' RACE reads, yields one record per CDR3 protein. In the table there are roughly 500,000 distinct CDR3 sequences, roughly 19% of which are singletons. This specimen was PBMCs, taken 15 days after the yellow fever booster vaccination. These receptors came from a man aged 25 to 40 who received the YFV17D yellow fever vaccine.

DNA for the CDR3: TGCAGTGCTAGACTATCCCGTGGGTACGAGCAGTACTTC. Amino acid sequence: CSARLSRGYEQYF. The chain carries TRBV20-1 and TRBJ2-7; D gene uncertain. The length of the CDR3 is 13 residues. Germline CDR1 is DFQATT and CDR2 is SNEGSKA (reference sequence). Between the trimmed V and J ends, which lost 2 bases and 4 bases, there was a span of 12 bases.

The chain links TRBV6-4 to TRBJ2-1; 7 nucleotides agree with TRBD2. J was trimmed by 5 bases and V by 6 bases; bases with no gene match: 10. The length of the CDR3 is 15 residues. Germline V gives CDR1 MRHNA, CDR2 SNTAGT. CDR3 sequence: CASSDGPSGDNEQFF. DNA of the CDR3: TGTGCCAGCAGCGACGGGCCTAGCGGCGACAATGAGCAGTTCTTC.

This clonotype turned up a few times. The chain is built from TRBV10-2 and TRBJ2-5; 10 bases agree with TRBD1. Germline-derived CDR1 and CDR2 are WSHSY and SAAADI. The CDR3 runs to 18 residues. V was pared by 1 base and J by 5 bases, with 13 bases of the junction left unmatched. CDR3 region: CASSEFPGQGLRRETQYF. The CDR3 DNA reads TGCGCCAGCAGTGAGTTCCCGGGACAGGGGCTGAGGAGGGAGACCCAGTACTTC.

This chain links TRBV6-2 or TRBV6-3 with TRBJ2-3; D is tentatively TRBD1 or TRBD2 (5 bases each). Germline CDR1 MNHEY, CDR2 SVGEGT. Trimming stripped 7 bases from V and 3 bases from J, with 14 bases between. CDR3 length: 14 amino acids. As DNA, the CDR3 is TGTGCCAGCACGAGGCAGGGAGCAACAGATACGCAGTATTTT. This translates into CASTRQGATDTQYF.

V is TRBV25-1 and J is TRBJ2-1; D is ambiguous. CDR3 length equals 10 residues. Looked up from germline, CDR1 is MGHDK and CDR2 is SYGVNS. Trimming removed 9 bases at V and 11 bases at J, with 11 bases between. CDR3 in DNA: TGTGCCAGTTGCCCGGCCCAGCAGTTCTTC. Protein: CASCPAQQFF.

The chain has TRBV20-1 and TRBJ2-1; no clear D gene. Looked up from germline, CDR1 is DFQATT and CDR2 is SNEGSKA (reference sequence). CDR3 length: 10 residues. The germline V and J ends were trimmed by 4 bases and 6 bases, with 4 bases remaining between them. The CDR3 DNA follows: TGCAGTGCTATGGGCAATGAGCAGTTCTTC. It codes for CSAMGNEQFF.

The rearrangement joins TRBV6-2 or TRBV6-3 to TRBJ2-1, with D hard to call. Germline V gene data show CDR1 as MNHEY and CDR2 as SVGEGT. The CDR3 is 21 residues long. Trimming took off 5 bases at V and 0 bases at J, with 29 bases between the two ends. CDR3 sequence (DNA): TGTGCCAGCAGTCTCCCTGGGTCCTCCAAAGGCGCGGTTAGCTCCTACAATGAGCAGTTCTTC. It encodes CASSLPGSSKGAVSSYNEQFF.

This chain uses TRBV5-6 with TRBJ2-5, with TRBD2 matching over 7 bases. The CDR3 consists of 15 residues. Germline-derived CDR1 and CDR2 are SGHDT and YYEEEE. Germline trimming cut 2 bases from V and 1 base from J; bases unmatched to any gene: 5. CDR3 DNA sequence: TGTGCCAGCAGCTTTCTCGGCGGGAGCCAAGAGACCCAGTACTTC. It encodes CASSFLGGSQETQYF.

This clonotype has a count of ten or more. The CDR3 here is CASSPPGGPYNEQFF. The DNA for the CDR3 is TGTGCCAGCTCACCCCCAGGGGGACCCTACAATGAGCAGTTCTTC. V usage is TRBV18 and J usage is TRBJ2-1; TRBD1 matches 7 bases. J lost 2 bases, V lost 3 bases, and 4 bases had no gene match. The germline V gene has CDR1 KGHSH and CDR2 LQKENI. The CDR3 consists of 15 residues.

This clonotype appeared a few times. V usage is TRBV6-1 and J usage is TRBJ2-1, with 8 bases aligning to TRBD2. This CDR3 is built from 15 residues. V trimming: 4 bases; J trimming: 3 bases; junction bases outside the gene matches: 5. The germline gives CDR1 MNHNS, CDR2 SASEGT. The CDR3 DNA follows: TGTGCCAGCAGTGTGGGACTAGGCTTCTACAATGAGCAGTTCTTC. The encoded protein is CASSVGLGFYNEQFF.

This clonotype was seen a few times. The genes are TRBV20-1 and TRBJ2-7; TRBD1 matches at 8 bases. This CDR3 is built from 15 residues. With 6 bases clipped from V and 0 bases from J, the junction kept 10 bases outside the gene matches. Germline V gene lookup returns CDR1 DFQATT and CDR2 SNEGSKA (reference sequence). CDR3 sequence reads: CSARQGTVNSYEQYF. The CDR3 DNA follows: TGCAGTGCCCGACAGGGGACAGTAAACTCCTACGAGCAGTACTTC.

This clonotype was found a few times. The V gene is TRBV6-2 or TRBV6-3, the J gene TRBJ2-6; D is uncertain. Trimming shortened V by 6 bases and J by 2 bases, and 11 bases separated the two germline ends. The germline CDR1 and CDR2 sequences are MNHEY and SVGEGT. The CDR3 extends over 15 amino acids. The CDR3 coding sequence is TGTGCCAGCAGACCCCTCGGACCTGGGGCCAACGTCCTGACTTTC. Translated: CASRPLGPGANVLTF.

This chain joins TRBV6-1 and TRBJ2-7; D is uncertain. This CDR3 is 13 amino acids long. The germline CDR1 and CDR2 sequences are MNHNS and SASEGT. The V gene lost 0 bases and the J gene lost 6 bases, with 9 bases spanning the gap. Here the CDR3 reads CASSEAQSSEQYF. The CDR3 DNA sequence: TGTGCCAGCAGTGAAGCGCAGTCGTCCGAGCAGTACTTC.

The rearrangement links TRBV3-1 to TRBJ2-3; D uncertain. The CDR3 spans 15 residues. Germline assignment: CDR1 LGHDT and CDR2 YNNKEL (reference sequence). V was trimmed by 1 base and J by 8 bases, leaving 16 bases between them. The CDR3 DNA is TGTGCCAGCAGCCAAGGTTCAGGTGGCCGGATTACGCAGTATTTT. This codes for CASSQGSGGRITQYF.

The chain has TRBV18 and TRBJ2-3; TRBD1 matches 10 bases. Per germline, CDR1 KGHSH and CDR2 LQKENI. The CDR3 runs to 17 residues. V gave up 6 bases and J gave up 2 bases; unmatched junction bases: 11. CDR3 residues: CASSTRVGTGATDTQYF. CDR3 coding DNA: TGTGCCAGCTCTACCAGGGTCGGGACAGGGGCCACAGATACGCAGTATTTT.

The chain uses TRBV15 and TRBJ1-2; a weak D match, TRBD1 (5 bases). The length of the CDR3 is 16 residues. Germline CDR1 reads LNHNV; CDR2 reads YYDKDF (reference sequence). Trimming pared 3 bases from V and 5 bases from J, leaving 19 bases between. The CDR3 region has the DNA TGTGCCACCAGCAGTATCGGAGACAGCCCGAAGTATGGCTACACCTTC. This codes for CATSSIGDSPKYGYTF.

The chain uses TRBV19 and TRBJ1-5, with D unresolved. Germline-derived CDR1 and CDR2 are LNHDA and SQIVND (reference sequence). This CDR3 contains 14 residues. V dropped 0 bases and J dropped 4 bases, with 7 bases sitting between them. Here the CDR3 DNA reads TGTGCCAGTAGTATAGAACACATTAATCAGCCCCAGCATTTT. It translates to CASSIEHINQPQHF.

The chain links TRBV6-1 to TRBJ1-5; perhaps TRBD1 as D (5 bases). The V end lost 7 bases, the J end lost 0 bases, and 13 bases lay between the germline ends. Per germline, CDR1 MNHNS and CDR2 SASEGT. The CDR3 length is 15 residues. The DNA for the CDR3 is TGTGCCAGCACTCCACACAGGTATAGCAATCAGCCCCAGCATTTT. It specifies CASTPHRYSNQPQHF.

CDR3 protein: CASSGLAAQETQYF. The CDR3 nucleotides are TGTGCCAGCAGTGGGCTAGCGGCGCAAGAGACCCAGTACTTC. V is TRBV6-1 and J is TRBJ2-5; 7 bases map to TRBD2. Losses at the gene ends were 4 bases for V and 2 bases for J; bases not matched to a gene: 4. Germline V gene sequence: CDR1 MNHNS, CDR2 SASEGT. CDR3 size: 14 residues.

The J gene is TRBJ2-5, the V gene TRBV18; D gene unclear. Looked up from germline, CDR1 is KGHSH and CDR2 is LQKENI. Between the trimmed V and J ends, which lost 2 bases and 0 bases, there was a span of 7 bases. The CDR3 is 14 residues long. This CDR3 is CASSPTPDQETQYF. The CDR3 DNA reads TGTGCCAGCTCACCAACCCCGGACCAAGAGACCCAGTACTTC. Drawing the rest from reference TRBV18 and TRBJ2-5, the complete variable domain is NAGVMQNPRHLVRRRGQEARLRCSPMKGHSHVYWYRQLPEEGLKFMVYLQKENIIDESGMPKERFSAEFPKEGPSILRIQQVVRGDSAAYFCASSPTPDQETQYFGPGTRLLVL.

The chain joins TRBV28 to TRBJ2-1; tentatively, D is TRBD1 or TRBD2 (6 bases each). The V and J ends lost 4 bases and 5 bases respectively, with 15 bases between them. This CDR3 has 15 residues. Germline V lookup: CDR1 MDHEN, CDR2 SYDVKM. The CDR3 is CASSYRGLANNEQFF. CDR3 nucleotide sequence: TGTGCCAGCAGTTATCGGGGGCTCGCTAACAATGAGCAGTTCTTC.

The chain combines TRBV5-6 with TRBJ1-2, with D perhaps TRBD1 (6 bases). From germline, CDR1 is SGHDT and CDR2 YYEEEE. The V end lost 4 bases, the J end lost 4 bases, and 11 bases lay between the germline ends. This CDR3 has 13 amino acids. DNA for the CDR3: TGTGCCAGCAGCACGGCGGGGGCCTATGGCTACACCTTC. Translation: CASSTAGAYGYTF. Complete variable domain (other parts from reference TRBV5-6 and TRBJ1-2): DAGVTQSPTHLIKTRGQQVTLRCSPKSGHDTVSWYQQALGQGPQFIFQYYEEEERQRGNFPDRFSGHQFPNYSSELNVNALLLGDSALYLCASSTAGAYGYTFGSGTRLTVV.

This clonotype was detected only a few times. The CDR3 spells CSVSDREDSPLHF. CDR3 nucleotide sequence: TGCAGCGTTTCGGACAGGGAAGATTCACCCCTCCACTTT. The V gene is TRBV29-1, the J gene TRBJ1-6; 8 bases match TRBD1. CDR1 SQVTM and CDR2 ANQGSEA come from the germline V gene. Trimming removed 5 bases from V and 8 bases from J; junction bases left unmatched: 5. The CDR3 length is 13 residues.

This chain connects TRBV6-2 or TRBV6-3 to TRBJ2-2; D is ambiguous. V dropped 1 base and J dropped 4 bases, with 4 bases sitting between them. CDR1 MNHEY and CDR2 SVGEGT come from the germline V gene. CDR3 length equals 13 residues. The CDR3 spells CASSYFSTGELFF. The CDR3, as DNA: TGTGCCAGCAGTTACTTCTCCACCGGGGAGCTGTTTTTT.

This clonotype has more than one count but fewer than ten. J is TRBJ2-3 and V is TRBV6-1; a possible D gene is TRBD2 (5 bases). From germline, CDR1 is MNHNS and CDR2 SASEGT. The V and J ends lost 0 bases and 3 bases respectively, with 16 bases between them. The CDR3 length is 17 residues. This CDR3 is CASSEARLGEGTDTQYF. CDR3 DNA sequence: TGTGCCAGCAGTGAAGCGCGGTTGGGAGAAGGAACAGATACGCAGTATTTT.

This chain links TRBV25-1 with TRBJ2-1; perhaps TRBD2 as D (6 bases). The CDR3 has 15 amino acids. Per the germline V gene, CDR1 is MGHDK and CDR2 is SYGVNS. The V end was cut by 7 bases, the J end by 8 bases, with 21 bases between. The CDR3 region is CASNRGTHALDEQFF. Here the CDR3 DNA reads TGTGCCAGCAACCGGGGGACTCATGCTTTGGATGAGCAGTTCTTC. The variable domain in full, completed from reference TRBV25-1 and TRBJ2-1, reads EADIYQTPRYLVIGTGKKITLECSQTMGHDKMYWYQQDPGMELHLIHYSYGVNSTEKGDLSSESTVSRIRTEHFPLTLESARPSHTSQYLCASNRGTHALDEQFFGPGTRLTVL.

This clonotype was found a few times. The rearrangement links TRBV5-1 to TRBJ2-2; TRBD1 aligns across 9 bases. After removal of 2 bases from V and 6 bases from J, the junction contained 8 bases not matched to a gene. The germline gives CDR1 SGHRS, CDR2 YFSETQ. This CDR3 region has 16 residues. The DNA for the CDR3 is TGCGCCAGCAGCTTCACAGGGGGCAATGTCCCCGGGGAGCTGTTTTTT. This encodes CASSFTGGNVPGELFF. The full variable domain, completed using reference TRBV5-1 and TRBJ2-2, is KAGVTQTPRYLIKTRGQQVTLSCSPISGHRSVSWYQQTPGQGLQFLFEYFSETQRNKGNFPGRFSGRQFSNSRSEMNVSTLELGDSALYLCASSFTGGNVPGELFFGEGSRLTVL.